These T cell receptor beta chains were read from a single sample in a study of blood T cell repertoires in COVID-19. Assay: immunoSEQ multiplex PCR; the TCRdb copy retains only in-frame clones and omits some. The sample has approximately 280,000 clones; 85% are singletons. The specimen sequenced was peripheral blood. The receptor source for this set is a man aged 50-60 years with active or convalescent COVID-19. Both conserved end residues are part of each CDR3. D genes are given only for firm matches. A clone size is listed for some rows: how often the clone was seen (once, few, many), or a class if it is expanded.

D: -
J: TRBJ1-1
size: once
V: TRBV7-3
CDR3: CASSLTSGGTEAFF
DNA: TGTGCCAGCAGCTTAACGTCAGGAGGCACTGAAGCTTTCTTT

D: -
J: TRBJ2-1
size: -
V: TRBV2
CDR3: CASRWGGMAYNEQFF
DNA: TGTGCCAGCAGATGGGGCGGGATGGCCTACAATGAGCAATTCTTC

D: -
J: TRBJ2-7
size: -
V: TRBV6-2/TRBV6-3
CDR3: CASSRQSYEQYF
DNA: TGTGCCAGCAGCCGTCAATCCTACGAGCAGTACTTC

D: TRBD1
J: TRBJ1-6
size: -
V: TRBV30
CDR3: CAWSHPGTASNSPLHF
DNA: TGTGCCTGGAGTCACCCCGGGACAGCCTCTAATTCACCCCTCCACTTT

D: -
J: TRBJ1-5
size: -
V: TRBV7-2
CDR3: CASSSASTYSNQPQHF
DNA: TGTGCCAGCAGCTCCGCTTCGACATATAGCAATCAGCCCCAGCATTTT

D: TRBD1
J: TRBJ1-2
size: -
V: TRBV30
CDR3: CAWRIPGTGYGYTF
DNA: TGTGCCTGGAGAATCCCTGGGACAGGGTATGGCTACACCTTC

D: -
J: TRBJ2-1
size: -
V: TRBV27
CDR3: CASSLGSEGRGEQFF
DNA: TGTGCCAGCAGTTTAGGGTCGGAGGGCCGCGGTGAGCAGTTCTTC

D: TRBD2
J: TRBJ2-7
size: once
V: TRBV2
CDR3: CASQGTSGLLEQYF
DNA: TGTGCCAGTCAGGGGACTAGCGGCCTCTTGGAGCAGTACTTC

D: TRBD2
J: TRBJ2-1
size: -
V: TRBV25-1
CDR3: CASSAGTSGRDVYNEQFF
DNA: TGTGCCAGCAGTGCAGGGACTAGCGGGAGGGACGTATACAATGAGCAGTTCTTC

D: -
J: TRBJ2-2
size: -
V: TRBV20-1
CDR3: CSASLGLETGELFF
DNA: TGCAGTGCTAGTTTAGGACTTGAGACCGGGGAGCTGTTTTTT

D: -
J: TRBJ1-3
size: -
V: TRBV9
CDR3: CASSAQGPNSGNTIYF
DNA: TGTGCCAGCAGCGCACAGGGCCCAAACTCTGGAAACACCATATATTTT

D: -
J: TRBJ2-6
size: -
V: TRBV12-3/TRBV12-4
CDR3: CASSFSGANVLTF
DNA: TGTGCCAGCAGTTTTAGCGGGGCCAACGTCCTGACTTTC

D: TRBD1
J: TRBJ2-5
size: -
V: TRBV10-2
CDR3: CASSERGQGWETQYF
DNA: TGCGCCAGCAGTGAGCGGGGACAGGGATGGGAGACCCAGTACTTC

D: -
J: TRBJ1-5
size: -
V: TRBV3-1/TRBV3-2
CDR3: CASSEASGINQPQHF
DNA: TGTGCCAGCAGCGAGGCATCAGGGATCAATCAGCCCCAGCATTTT

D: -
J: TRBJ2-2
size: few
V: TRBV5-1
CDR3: CASSPRGAGSGELFF
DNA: TGCGCCAGCAGCCCAAGGGGAGCGGGTAGCGGGGAGCTGTTTTTT

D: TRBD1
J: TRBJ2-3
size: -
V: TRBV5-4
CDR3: CASTRQGSTDTQYF
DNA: TGTGCCAGCACCCGACAGGGATCCACAGATACGCAGTATTTT

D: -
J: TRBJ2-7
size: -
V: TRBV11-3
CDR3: CASSLDAGSYEQYF
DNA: TGTGCCAGCAGCTTAGATGCGGGAAGCTACGAGCAGTACTTC

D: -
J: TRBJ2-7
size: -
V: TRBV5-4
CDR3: CASSLDGQGYPYEQYF
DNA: TGTGCCAGCAGCTTGGACGGTCAGGGATATCCCTACGAGCAGTACTTC